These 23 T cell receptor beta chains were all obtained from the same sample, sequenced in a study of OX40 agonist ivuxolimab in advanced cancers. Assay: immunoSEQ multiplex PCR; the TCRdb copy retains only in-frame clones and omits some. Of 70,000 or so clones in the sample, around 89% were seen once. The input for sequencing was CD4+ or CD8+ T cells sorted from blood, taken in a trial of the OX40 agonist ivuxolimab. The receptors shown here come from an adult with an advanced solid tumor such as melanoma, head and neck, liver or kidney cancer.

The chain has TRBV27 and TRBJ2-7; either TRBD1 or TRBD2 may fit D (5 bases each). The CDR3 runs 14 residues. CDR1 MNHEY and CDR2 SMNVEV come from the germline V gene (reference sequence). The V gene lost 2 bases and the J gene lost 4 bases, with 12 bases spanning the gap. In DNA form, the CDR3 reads TGTGCCAGCAGTTTAGCAGGGACCCGGTACGAGCAGTACTTC. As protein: CASSLAGTRYEQYF.

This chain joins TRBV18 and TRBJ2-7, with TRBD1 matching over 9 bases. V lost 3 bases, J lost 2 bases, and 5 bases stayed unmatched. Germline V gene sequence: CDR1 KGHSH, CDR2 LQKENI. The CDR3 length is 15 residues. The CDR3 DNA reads TGTGCCAGCTCACCGACGGGGACAGGGACCTACGAGCAGTACTTC. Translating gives CASSPTGTGTYEQYF. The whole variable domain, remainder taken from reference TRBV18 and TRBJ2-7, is NAGVMQNPRHLVRRRGQEARLRCSPMKGHSHVYWYRQLPEEGLKFMVYLQKENIIDESGMPKERFSAEFPKEGPSILRIQQVVRGDSAAYFCASSPTGTGTYEQYFGPGTRLTVT.

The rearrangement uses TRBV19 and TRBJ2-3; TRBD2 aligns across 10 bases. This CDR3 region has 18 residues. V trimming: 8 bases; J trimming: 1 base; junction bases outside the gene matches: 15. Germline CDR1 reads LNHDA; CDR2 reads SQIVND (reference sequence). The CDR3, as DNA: TGTGCCAGTCAACCCAGCGGGAGGGCCTGGGTTGGCACAGATACGCAGTATTTT. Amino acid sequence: CASQPSGRAWVGTDTQYF.

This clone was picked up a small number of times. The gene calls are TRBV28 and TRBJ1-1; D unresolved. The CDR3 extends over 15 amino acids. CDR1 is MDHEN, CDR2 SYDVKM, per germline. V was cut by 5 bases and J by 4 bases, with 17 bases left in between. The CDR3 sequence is CASSLRPDRGTEAFF. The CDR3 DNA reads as TGTGCCAGCAGTCTAAGACCGGACCGGGGCACTGAAGCTTTCTTT.

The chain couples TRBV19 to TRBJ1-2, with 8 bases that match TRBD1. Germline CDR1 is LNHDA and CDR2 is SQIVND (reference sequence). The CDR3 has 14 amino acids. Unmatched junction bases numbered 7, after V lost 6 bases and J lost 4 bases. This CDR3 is CASSRDRSSYGYTF. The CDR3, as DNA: TGTGCCAGTAGCCGGGACAGGTCTTCCTATGGCTACACCTTC.

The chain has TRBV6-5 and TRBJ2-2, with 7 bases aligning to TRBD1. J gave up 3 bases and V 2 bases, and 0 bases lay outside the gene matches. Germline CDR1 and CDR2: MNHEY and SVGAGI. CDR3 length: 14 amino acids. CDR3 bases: TGTGCCAGCAGTTACAGGGGGCACACCGGGGAGCTGTTTTTT. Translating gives CASSYRGHTGELFF.

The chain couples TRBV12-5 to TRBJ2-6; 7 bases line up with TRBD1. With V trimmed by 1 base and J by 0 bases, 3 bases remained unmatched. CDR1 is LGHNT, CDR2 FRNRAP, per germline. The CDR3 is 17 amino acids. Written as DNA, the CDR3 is TGTGCTAGTGGTTTGGGGGACAGTCCCTCTGGGGCCAACGTCCTGACTTTC. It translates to CASGLGDSPSGANVLTF.

In nucleotides, the CDR3 is TGTGCCGGGGGCCAGGGGGCCTCCTACGAGCAGTACTTC. Encoded protein: CAGGQGASYEQYF. V is TRBV30 and J is TRBJ2-7; 8 bases map to TRBD1. The junction had 6 bases not matched to a gene; V was cut back by 8 bases and J by 0 bases. CDR3 length: 13 amino acids. The germline gives CDR1 GTSNPN, CDR2 SVGIG (reference sequence). Full variable domain (rest looked up from reference TRBV30 and TRBJ2-7): SQTIHQWPATLVQPVGSPLSLECTVEGTSNPNLYWYRQAAGRGLQLLFYSVGIGQISSEVPQNLSASRPQDRQFILSSKKLLLSDSGFYLCAGGQGASYEQYFGPGTRLTVT.

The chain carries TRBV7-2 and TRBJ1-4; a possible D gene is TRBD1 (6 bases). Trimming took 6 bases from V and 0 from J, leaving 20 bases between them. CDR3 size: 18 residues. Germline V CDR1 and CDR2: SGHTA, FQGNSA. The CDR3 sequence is CASSLLMGGRATNEKLFF. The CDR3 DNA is TGTGCCAGCAGTCTCCTTATGGGGGGGCGAGCAACTAATGAAAAACTGTTTTTT.

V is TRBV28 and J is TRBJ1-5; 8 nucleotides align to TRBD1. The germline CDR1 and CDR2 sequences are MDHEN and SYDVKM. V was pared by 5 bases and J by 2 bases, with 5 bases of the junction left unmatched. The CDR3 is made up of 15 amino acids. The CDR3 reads CASSVDRVGNQPQHF. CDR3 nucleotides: TGTGCCAGCAGTGTGGACAGGGTTGGCAATCAGCCCCAGCATTTT. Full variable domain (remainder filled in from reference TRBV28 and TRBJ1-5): DVKVTQSSRYLVKRTGEKVFLECVQDMDHENMFWYRQDPGLGLRLIYFSYDVKMKEKGDIPEGYSVSREKKERFSLILESASTNQTSMYLCASSVDRVGNQPQHFGDGTRLSIL.

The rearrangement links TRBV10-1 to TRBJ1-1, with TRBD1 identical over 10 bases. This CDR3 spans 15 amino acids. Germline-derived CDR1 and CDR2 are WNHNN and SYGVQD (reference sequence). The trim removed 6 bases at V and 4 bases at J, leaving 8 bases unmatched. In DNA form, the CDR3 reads TGCGCCAGCAGCGAAACCGGGACAGGGGCCACTGAAGCTTTCTTT. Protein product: CASSETGTGATEAFF.

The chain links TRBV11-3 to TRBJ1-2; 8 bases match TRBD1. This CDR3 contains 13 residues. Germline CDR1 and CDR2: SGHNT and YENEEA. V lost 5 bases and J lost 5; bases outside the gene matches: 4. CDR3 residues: CASSPGQAYGYTF. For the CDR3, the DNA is TGTGCCAGCAGCCCGGGACAGGCGTATGGCTACACCTTC. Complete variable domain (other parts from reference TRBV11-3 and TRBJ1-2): EAGVVQSPRYKIIEKKQPVAFWCNPISGHNTLYWYLQNLGQGPELLIRYENEEAVDDSQLPKDRFSAERLKGVDSTLKIQPAELGDSAVYLCASSPGQAYGYTFGSGTRLTVV.

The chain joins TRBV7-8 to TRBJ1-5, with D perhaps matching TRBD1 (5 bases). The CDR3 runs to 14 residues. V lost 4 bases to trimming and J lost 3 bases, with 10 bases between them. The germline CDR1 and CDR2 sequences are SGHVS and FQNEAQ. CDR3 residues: CASSYDSYNQPQHF. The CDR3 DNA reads TGTGCCAGCAGCTACGACAGCTACAATCAGCCCCAGCATTTT.

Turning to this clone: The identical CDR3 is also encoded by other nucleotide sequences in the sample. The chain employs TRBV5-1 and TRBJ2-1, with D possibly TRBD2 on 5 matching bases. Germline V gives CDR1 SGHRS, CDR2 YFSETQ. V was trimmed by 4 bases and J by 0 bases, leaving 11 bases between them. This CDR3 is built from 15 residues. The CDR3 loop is CASSQTKSSYNEQFF. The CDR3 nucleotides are TGCGCCAGCAGCCAGACTAAGAGCTCCTACAATGAGCAGTTCTTC. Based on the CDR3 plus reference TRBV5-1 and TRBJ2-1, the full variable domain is KAGVTQTPRYLIKTRGQQVTLSCSPISGHRSVSWYQQTPGQGLQFLFEYFSETQRNKGNFPGRFSGRQFSNSRSEMNVSTLELGDSALYLCASSQTKSSYNEQFFGPGTRLTVL.

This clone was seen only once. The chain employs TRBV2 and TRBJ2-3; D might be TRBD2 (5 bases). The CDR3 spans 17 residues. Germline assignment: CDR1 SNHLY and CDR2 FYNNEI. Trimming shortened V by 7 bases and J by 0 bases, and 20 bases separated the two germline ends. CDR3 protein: CASKWIPAGGSTDTQYF. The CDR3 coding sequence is TGTGCCAGCAAATGGATCCCGGCGGGTGGGAGCACAGATACGCAGTATTTT.

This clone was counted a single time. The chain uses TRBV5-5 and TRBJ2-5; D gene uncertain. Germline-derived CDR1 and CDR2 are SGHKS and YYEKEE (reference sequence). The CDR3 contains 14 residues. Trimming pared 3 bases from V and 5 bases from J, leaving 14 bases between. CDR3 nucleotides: TGTGCCAGCAGCTCGATCGGTGGTACGGAGACCCAGTACTTC. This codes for CASSSIGGTETQYF. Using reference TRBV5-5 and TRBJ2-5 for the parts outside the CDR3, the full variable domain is DAGVTQSPTHLIKTRGQQVTLRCSPISGHKSVSWYQQVLGQGPQFIFQYYEKEERGRGNFPDRFSARQFPNYSSELNVNALLLGDSALYLCASSSIGGTETQYFGPGTRLLVL.

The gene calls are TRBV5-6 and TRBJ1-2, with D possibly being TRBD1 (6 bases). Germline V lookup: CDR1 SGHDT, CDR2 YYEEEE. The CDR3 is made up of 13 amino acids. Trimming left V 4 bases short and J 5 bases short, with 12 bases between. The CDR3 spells CASSDVTGYGYTF. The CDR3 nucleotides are TGTGCCAGCAGCGACGTAACAGGGTATGGCTACACCTTC.

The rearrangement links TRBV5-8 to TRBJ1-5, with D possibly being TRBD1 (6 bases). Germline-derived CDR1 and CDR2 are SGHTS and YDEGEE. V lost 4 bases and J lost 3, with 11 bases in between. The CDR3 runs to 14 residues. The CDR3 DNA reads TGTGCCAGCAGCAACACAGGGACCAATCAGCCCCAGCATTTT. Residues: CASSNTGTNQPQHF.

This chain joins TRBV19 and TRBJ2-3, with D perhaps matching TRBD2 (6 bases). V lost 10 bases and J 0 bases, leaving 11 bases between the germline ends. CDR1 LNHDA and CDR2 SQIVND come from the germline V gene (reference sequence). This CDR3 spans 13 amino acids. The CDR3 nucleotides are TGTGCCACCGGGACTGCAAGCACAGATACGCAGTATTTT. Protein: CATGTASTDTQYF.

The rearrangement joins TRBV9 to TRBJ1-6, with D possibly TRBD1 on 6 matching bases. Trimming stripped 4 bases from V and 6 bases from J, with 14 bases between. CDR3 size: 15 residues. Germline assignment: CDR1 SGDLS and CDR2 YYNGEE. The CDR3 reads CASSFQDSVNSPLHF. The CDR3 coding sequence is TGTGCCAGCAGCTTCCAGGACAGTGTTAATTCACCCCTCCACTTT.

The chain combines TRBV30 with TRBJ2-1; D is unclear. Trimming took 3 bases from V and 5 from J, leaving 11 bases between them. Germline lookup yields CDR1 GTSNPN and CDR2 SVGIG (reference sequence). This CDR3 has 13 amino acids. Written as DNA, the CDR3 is TGTGCCTGGAGCGGCCAGGTCCACAATGAGCAGTTCTTC. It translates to CAWSGQVHNEQFF.

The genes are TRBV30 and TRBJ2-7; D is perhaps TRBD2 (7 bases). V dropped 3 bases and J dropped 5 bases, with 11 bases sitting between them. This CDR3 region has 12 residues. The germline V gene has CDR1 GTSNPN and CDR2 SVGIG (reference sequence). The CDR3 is CAWREGGDEQYF. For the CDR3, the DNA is TGTGCCTGGAGGGAAGGGGGGGACGAGCAGTACTTC.

The CDR3 region has the DNA TGTGCCAGCAGCTTAGCATCCTTAGGGACAGGTCGGGCCTACGAGCAGTACTTC. It specifies CASSLASLGTGRAYEQYF. The chain recombines TRBV11-2 with TRBJ2-7, with 8 bases aligning to TRBD1. The CDR3 sequence is 18 residues long. The ends lost 1 base at V and 2 bases at J; junction bases unmatched: 13. Germline V lookup: CDR1 SGHAT, CDR2 FQNNGV.